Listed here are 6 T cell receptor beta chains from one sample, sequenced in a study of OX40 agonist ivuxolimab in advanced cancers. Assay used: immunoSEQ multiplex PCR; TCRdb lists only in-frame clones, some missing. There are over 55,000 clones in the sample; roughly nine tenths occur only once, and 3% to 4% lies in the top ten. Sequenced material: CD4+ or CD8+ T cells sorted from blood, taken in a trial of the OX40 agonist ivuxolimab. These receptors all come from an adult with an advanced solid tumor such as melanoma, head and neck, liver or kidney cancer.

CDR3 sequence: CASSFGGTEAFF. The CDR3 coding sequence is TGTGCCAGCAGCTTCGGGGGCACTGAAGCTTTCTTT. J is TRBJ1-1 and V is TRBV5-4; D is possibly TRBD1 (5 bases). Germline-derived CDR1 and CDR2 are SGHNT and YYREEE (reference sequence). The CDR3 is 12 amino acids. Trimming shortened V by 2 bases and J by 4 bases, and 6 bases separated the two germline ends.

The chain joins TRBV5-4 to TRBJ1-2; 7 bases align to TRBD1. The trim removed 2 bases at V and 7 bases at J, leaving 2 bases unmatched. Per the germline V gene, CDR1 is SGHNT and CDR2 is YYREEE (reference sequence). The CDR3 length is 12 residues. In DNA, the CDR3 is TGTGCCAGCAGCTTCGACAGGGTTGGCTACACCTTC. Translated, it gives CASSFDRVGYTF.

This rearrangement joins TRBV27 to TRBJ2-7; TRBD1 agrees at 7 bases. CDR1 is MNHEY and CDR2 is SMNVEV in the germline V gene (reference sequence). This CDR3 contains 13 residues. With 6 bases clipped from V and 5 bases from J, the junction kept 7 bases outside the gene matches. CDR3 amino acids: CASRPVGGHEQYF. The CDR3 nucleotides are TGTGCCAGCAGACCGGTAGGGGGCCACGAGCAGTACTTC.

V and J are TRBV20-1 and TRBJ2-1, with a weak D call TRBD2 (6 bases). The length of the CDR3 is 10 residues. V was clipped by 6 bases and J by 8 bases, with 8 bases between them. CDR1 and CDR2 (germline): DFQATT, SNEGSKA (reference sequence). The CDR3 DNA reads TGCAGTGCCGGGACTTATGAGCAGTTCTTC. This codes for CSAGTYEQFF.

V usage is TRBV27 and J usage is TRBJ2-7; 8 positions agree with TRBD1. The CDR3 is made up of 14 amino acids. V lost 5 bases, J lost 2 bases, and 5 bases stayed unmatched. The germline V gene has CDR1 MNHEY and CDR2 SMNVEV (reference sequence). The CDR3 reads CASSPGQGPYEQYF. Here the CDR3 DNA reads TGTGCCAGCAGTCCAGGACAGGGTCCCTACGAGCAGTACTTC.

Here the CDR3 DNA reads TGCGCCAGCAGCCAACGGGCGGGACAGAGAACAGATACGCAGTATTTT. Translating it yields CASSQRAGQRTDTQYF. The J gene is TRBJ2-3, the V gene TRBV4-1; tentatively, D is TRBD1 (7 bases). CDR3 length: 16 amino acids. Trimming took 2 bases from V and 3 from J, leaving 15 bases between them. From germline, CDR1 is MGHRA and CDR2 YSYEKL.